The 14 T cell receptor beta chains below all came from one sample that was sequenced in a study of blood T cell repertoires in COVID-19. TCRdb's table, derived via immunoSEQ multiplex PCR, lists solely in-frame clones and lacks some. The sample consists of hundreds of thousands of clones, 65% to 90% of them appearing once. The sequenced sample was peripheral blood. The receptors shown here come from a man aged 50 or older with COVID-19, enrolled during active disease.

This clone was found once. V is TRBV13 and J is TRBJ1-2, with D hard to call. V lost 0 bases to trimming and J lost 8 bases, with 13 bases between them. Germline V lookup: CDR1 PRHDT, CDR2 FYEKMQ (reference sequence). The CDR3 is 14 residues long. CDR3 region: CASSLGLGVEGYTF. DNA of the CDR3: TGTGCCAGCAGCTTAGGCCTCGGGGTAGAAGGCTACACCTTC.

This chain joins TRBV11-2 and TRBJ1-6; D is uncertain. V gave up 7 bases and J gave up 3 bases, with 10 bases separating them. The CDR3 is 14 residues long. Germline CDR1 reads SGHAT; CDR2 reads FQNNGV. The CDR3: CASTRSIYNSPLHF. As DNA, the CDR3 is TGTGCCAGCACTAGGAGCATCTATAATTCACCCCTCCACTTT.

The V call is TRBV2, the J call TRBJ2-7, with 7 bases fitting TRBD1. The CDR3 consists of 12 residues. Germline CDR1 is SNHLY and CDR2 is FYNNEI. J lost 1 base, V lost 6 bases, and 0 bases had no gene match. The CDR3 reads CASRGQSYEQYF. The CDR3 nucleotides are TGTGCCAGCAGGGGACAGTCCTACGAGCAGTACTTC. Filled out from reference TRBV2 and TRBJ2-7, the complete variable domain reads EPEVTQTPSHQVTQMGQEVILRCVPISNHLYFYWYRQILGQKVEFLVSFYNNEISEKSEIFDDQFSVERPDGSNFTLKIRSTKLEDSAMYFCASRGQSYEQYFGPGTRLTVT.

The CDR3 loop reads CATSREGTGFTYEQYF. The CDR3 DNA reads as TGTGCCACCAGCAGAGAGGGAACAGGGTTCACCTACGAGCAGTACTTC. V and J are TRBV15 and TRBJ2-7; the D gene is possibly TRBD1 (6 bases). The V end was cut by 0 bases, the J end by 2 bases, with 14 bases between. The CDR3 is made up of 16 amino acids. Germline V lookup: CDR1 LNHNV, CDR2 YYDKDF (reference sequence).

V gene TRBV30 combines with J gene TRBJ2-7; 9 bases fit TRBD1. The CDR3 runs to 16 residues. V was pared by 1 base and J by 6 bases, with 13 bases of the junction left unmatched. CDR1 GTSNPN and CDR2 SVGIG come from the germline V gene (reference sequence). The CDR3, as DNA: TGTGCCTGGAGTGCCCTAGGCGGGACAGGGTCTGGCGAGCAGTACTTC. It is translated as CAWSALGGTGSGEQYF.

This chain uses TRBV5-5 with TRBJ2-7, with TRBD1 matching over 7 bases. V shed 1 base and J 2 bases; nucleotides not matched to a gene: 9. This CDR3 spans 16 amino acids. Germline lookup yields CDR1 SGHKS and CDR2 YYEKEE (reference sequence). CDR3 nucleotide sequence: TGTGCCAGCAGCTTGTATGTTGGGACAGCGGCCTACGAGCAGTACTTC. This sequence encodes CASSLYVGTAAYEQYF.

The chain has TRBV4-3 and TRBJ2-2; 11 nucleotides align to TRBD1. With 3 bases clipped from V and 5 bases from J, the junction kept 2 bases outside the gene matches. The CDR3 is made up of 15 amino acids. Per the germline V gene, CDR1 is LGHNA and CDR2 is YSLEER. DNA of the CDR3: TGCGCCAGCAGCCAGGACAGGGGGCTGACCGGGGAGCTGTTTTTT. Translation: CASSQDRGLTGELFF.

The rearrangement links TRBV7-6 to TRBJ2-7, with a tentative D call TRBD2 (5 bases). The CDR3 is made up of 13 amino acids. The germline gives CDR1 SGHVS, CDR2 FNYEAQ. The V gene lost 1 base and the J gene lost 6 bases, with 10 bases spanning the gap. For the CDR3, the DNA is TGTGCCAGCAGCTTAGGAGGCGAGGGCGAGCAGTACTTC. Translating it yields CASSLGGEGEQYF. Full variable domain (rest looked up from reference TRBV7-6 and TRBJ2-7): GAGVSQSPRYKVTKRGQDVALRCDPISGHVSLYWYRQALGQGPEFLTYFNYEAQQDKSGLPNDRFSAERPEGSISTLTIQRTEQRDSAMYRCASSLGGEGEQYFGPGTRLTVT.

The chain uses TRBV5-4 and TRBJ2-2, with a possible D match to TRBD1 (6 bases). Per the germline V gene, CDR1 is SGHNT and CDR2 is YYREEE (reference sequence). The CDR3 spans 17 residues. Trimming took 4 bases from V and 8 from J, leaving 24 bases between them. CDR3 protein: CASSVKPGTKPAGELFF. CDR3 nucleotide sequence: TGTGCCAGCAGCGTGAAACCCGGGACAAAACCGGCGGGGGAGCTGTTTTTT.

This chain links TRBV28 with TRBJ1-2, with D possibly matching TRBD1 (5 bases). The V gene lost 2 bases and the J gene lost 3 bases, with 16 bases spanning the gap. Germline CDR1 and CDR2: MDHEN and SYDVKM. The CDR3 consists of 16 residues. CDR3 sequence: CASSLPRVGGDYGYTF. The CDR3 DNA is TGTGCCAGCAGTTTACCCAGGGTTGGAGGGGACTATGGCTACACCTTC.

As DNA, the CDR3 is TGCAGTCCCCACCGCGGAGAGACCCAGTACTTC. It yields the protein CSPHRGETQYF. The chain uses TRBV20-1 and TRBJ2-5; D unresolved. The CDR3 extends over 11 amino acids. Per germline, CDR1 DFQATT and CDR2 SNEGSKA (reference sequence). V was cut by 8 bases and J by 4 bases, with 11 bases left in between.

The chain links TRBV11-1 to TRBJ1-1; D possibly corresponds to TRBD1 (6 bases). This CDR3 is built from 13 residues. With 5 bases removed from V and 1 base from J, the gap between germline ends came to 8 bases. Looked up from germline, CDR1 is SGHAT and CDR2 is FQDESV (reference sequence). The CDR3 DNA sequence: TGTGCCAGCAGCCGCAGGGGGAACACTGAAGCTTTCTTT. Amino acid sequence: CASSRRGNTEAFF.

The chain recombines TRBV2 with TRBJ1-5, with a possible D match to TRBD1 (6 bases). Germline CDR1 reads SNHLY; CDR2 reads FYNNEI. This CDR3 is built from 13 residues. Between the trimmed V and J ends, which lost 4 bases and 5 bases, there was a span of 9 bases. CDR3 residues: CASSGGGDQPQHF. CDR3 nucleotide sequence: TGTGCCAGCAGTGGGGGGGGCGATCAGCCCCAGCATTTT.

V is TRBV12-5 and J is TRBJ2-1, with D perhaps matching TRBD1 (6 bases). CDR1 is LGHNT, CDR2 FRNRAP, per germline. V was cut by 1 base and J by 9 bases, with 10 bases left in between. The CDR3 has 13 residues. CDR3 DNA sequence: TGTGCTAGTGGTTTGGGAACAGGGCGTGAGCAGTTCTTC. Translating it yields CASGLGTGREQFF.